This T cell receptor beta chain was identified during a study of cytomegalovirus exposure and HLA in healthy donors. The study's findings and limits: Several V segments, TRBV6-2 and TRBV6-3 among them, could not be told apart and were dropped. Sequence variants that were highly shared formed a cluster that was likely a sequencing artifact.

This clone was detected only a few times. Its antigen remains unknown. In the PCR, 60 Vbeta and 13 Jbeta primers were used. Assay: immunoSEQ multiplex PCR; the TCRdb copy retains only in-frame clones and omits some. The profile shows roughly 180,000 clones, roughly a tenth of them singletons. The CDR3 extends over 13 amino acids. Germline values: CDR1 PRHDT, CDR2 FYEKMQ (reference sequence). V lost 0 bases, J lost 7 bases, and 2 bases stayed unmatched. The source material was PBMCs. The sequence came from a woman aged 25 to 45 in good health and CMV-seropositive. The gene calls are TRBV13 and TRBJ2-7; TRBD2 aligns across 8 bases. CDR3 sequence reads: CASSLGSGIEQYF. CDR3 nucleotides: TGTGCCAGCAGCTTAGGTAGCGGGATTGAGCAGTACTTC.